The 21 T cell receptor beta chains below all came from one sample that was sequenced in a study of molecular identifiers for immune sequencing clone quantification. TCRdb re-analysed the PCR reads in MiXCR, keeping a single row per CDR3 protein. The data show under 350,000 distinct CDR3 sequences, about a quarter seen once. The source material was naive CD8+ T cells from blood, with Jurkat cell RNA spiked in. Stated subset: FACS-sorted CD8+CD4-CCR7+CD45RA+ naive T cells. Receptors were obtained from a human donor in good health. Some libraries in this study had Jurkat cell RNA spiked in.

The V gene is TRBV12-3 or TRBV12-4, the J gene TRBJ2-3; TRBD2 aligns across 14 bases. The CDR3 has 15 amino acids. After removal of 6 bases from V and 5 bases from J, the junction contained 4 bases not matched to a gene. The CDR3 region is CASSWTSGGLDTQYF. Written as DNA, the CDR3 is TGTGCCAGCAGCTGGACTAGCGGGGGGTTAGATACGCAGTATTTT.

This clonotype was observed many times. This rearrangement joins TRBV6-5 to TRBJ2-2; 7 bases are a match to TRBD1. Unmatched junction bases numbered 10, after V lost 4 bases and J lost 2 bases. From germline, CDR1 is MNHEY and CDR2 SVGAGI. CDR3 length: 17 amino acids. CDR3 sequence: CASSSDRAGENTGELFF. For the CDR3, the DNA is TGTGCCAGCAGTTCCGACAGGGCCGGGGAAAACACCGGGGAGCTGTTTTTT.

To note about this clonotype: This may be a read error: a much more frequent sequence differs by one nucleotide. The chain links TRBV5-1 to TRBJ1-1; no firm D call. The length of the CDR3 is 13 residues. From germline, CDR1 is SGHRS and CDR2 YFSETQ. V shed 1 base and J shed 4 bases, with 8 bases lying between them. CDR3 nucleotides: TGCGCCAGCAGCTTGAGAATGAGCACTGAAGCTTTCTTT. Its protein is CASSLRMSTEAFF.

As concerns this clonotype: At one end, the junction sequence differs from germline, possibly due to a read error. V gene TRBV6-6 combines with J gene TRBJ1-4; 9 bases match TRBD1. Germline loops: CDR1 MNHNY, CDR2 SVGAGI (reference sequence). This CDR3 is 14 amino acids long. CDR3 sequence (DNA): TGTGCCAGCAGTCGGACAGGGGTTGGGGAAAAACCGTTTTTT. It yields the protein CASSRTGVGEKPFF.

The rearrangement joins TRBV6-6 to TRBJ1-4; no definite D call. V was shortened by 5 bases and J by 3 bases, with 16 bases between the two germline ends. Germline values: CDR1 MNHNY, CDR2 SVGAGI (reference sequence). The CDR3 runs to 16 residues. CDR3 region: CASSPVIVGPNEKLFF. The DNA of the CDR3 is TGTGCCAGCAGTCCCGTCATTGTGGGCCCTAATGAAAAACTGTTTTTT.

The chain uses TRBV9 and TRBJ2-3, with TRBD2 identical over 12 bases. Germline V lookup: CDR1 SGDLS, CDR2 YYNGEE. The ends lost 0 bases at V and 3 bases at J; junction bases unmatched: 5. CDR3 length equals 17 residues. CDR3 nucleotides: TGTGCCAGCAGCGTAGGGACTAGCGGGGTAATTACAGATACGCAGTATTTT. This sequence encodes CASSVGTSGVITDTQYF. Together with reference TRBV9 and TRBJ2-3, the CDR3 gives the full variable domain: DSGVTQTPKHLITATGQRVTLRCSPRSGDLSVYWYQQSLDQGLQFLIQYYNGEERAKGNILERFSAQQFPDLHSELNLSSLELGDSALYFCASSVGTSGVITDTQYFGPGTRLTVL.

This clonotype showed up just a few times. The chain's CDR3 is CSARRGTYTEAFF. For the CDR3, the DNA is TGCAGTGCTCGACGCGGGACTTACACTGAAGCTTTCTTT. V gene TRBV20-1 combines with J gene TRBJ1-1, with a possible D match to TRBD1 (5 bases). Germline values: CDR1 DFQATT, CDR2 SNEGSKA (reference sequence). The V and J ends lost 5 bases and 3 bases respectively, with 13 bases between them. The CDR3 has 13 amino acids.

This rearrangement joins TRBV4-2 to TRBJ2-7, with 10 bases fitting TRBD2. The CDR3 is 16 residues long. J lost 4 bases, V lost 0 bases, and 6 bases had no gene match. Germline CDR1 LGHNA, CDR2 YNFKEQ. In nucleotides, the CDR3 is TGTGCCAGCAGCCAAGATTGGCTAGCGGGAGTTTACGAGCAGTACTTC. This sequence encodes CASSQDWLAGVYEQYF.

The chain combines TRBV12-3 or TRBV12-4 with TRBJ1-2; D unresolved. Trimming stripped 1 base from V and 2 bases from J, with 8 bases between. The CDR3 sequence is 14 residues long. DNA of the CDR3: TGTGCCAGCAGTTTAGTCTCCAGGAACTATGGCTACACCTTC. Residues: CASSLVSRNYGYTF.

At least ten counts were recorded for this clonotype. The V call is TRBV6-5, the J call TRBJ2-3; D unresolved. The germline V gene encodes CDR1 MNHEY and CDR2 SVGAGI. V was trimmed by 4 bases and J by 2 bases, leaving 16 bases between them. The CDR3 is 16 residues long. In nucleotides, the CDR3 is TGTGCCAGCAGTTGGGCCCAGACTCAGTACACAGATACGCAGTATTTT. Encoded protein: CASSWAQTQYTDTQYF.

In regard to this clonotype: One base away lies a much larger clone, so this may be a sequencing read error. The chain's CDR3 is CAGKSTRSYEQYF. CDR3 coding DNA: TGTGCCGGCAAATCCACCAGGTCCTACGAGCAGTACTTC. The chain links TRBV28 to TRBJ2-7, with D hard to call. V was clipped by 11 bases and J by 1 base, with 15 bases between them. Per the germline V gene, CDR1 is MDHEN and CDR2 is SYDVKM. The CDR3 covers 13 residues.

This clonotype was detected a few times. The genes are TRBV18 and TRBJ2-4; D is unresolved. The V end lost 2 bases, the J end lost 8 bases, and 19 bases lay between the germline ends. This CDR3 is 16 amino acids long. Germline values: CDR1 KGHSH, CDR2 LQKENI. CDR3 sequence: CASSPNPVSRLDIQYF. DNA for the CDR3: TGTGCCAGCTCACCAAATCCCGTTAGCCGGTTGGACATTCAGTACTTC.

In its sample, this clonotype was seen a few times. A read error is likely, as this CDR3 ends without the conserved phenylalanine or tryptophan. The chain recombines TRBV6-5 with TRBJ2-3; D remains ambiguous. CDR1 is MNHEY, CDR2 SVGAGI, per germline. The germline V and J ends were trimmed by 0 bases and 2 bases, with 15 bases remaining between them. This CDR3 comprises 17 residues. CDR3 DNA sequence: TGTGCCAGCAGTTACTCCCCCGGGCAGGATCACACAGATACGCAGTATCTT. Amino acids: CASSYSPGQDHTDTQYL.

This clonotype was counted at least ten times. The V call is TRBV12-5, the J call TRBJ2-5; 12 bases agree with TRBD1. CDR3 length: 16 residues. Germline CDR1 is LGHNT and CDR2 is FRNRAP. J gave up 3 bases and V 2 bases, and 4 bases lay outside the gene matches. The DNA for the CDR3 is TGTGCTAGTGGTTTGCCCGGGACAGGGGGCGAAGAGACCCAGTACTTC. As protein: CASGLPGTGGEETQYF.

This clonotype was counted at least ten times. The rearrangement joins TRBV27 to TRBJ1-5, with D possibly matching TRBD1 (5 bases). Germline V lookup: CDR1 MNHEY, CDR2 SMNVEV (reference sequence). The CDR3 is made up of 15 amino acids. The V end was cut by 6 bases, the J end by 0 bases, with 12 bases between. As DNA, the CDR3 is TGTGCCAGCAGCTTGTCAGGGAATAGCAATCAGCCCCAGCATTTT. This sequence encodes CASSLSGNSNQPQHF.

This clonotype was detected only a few times. V gene TRBV20-1 combines with J gene TRBJ1-3; D is perhaps TRBD1 (5 bases). Germline V gene lookup returns CDR1 DFQATT and CDR2 SNEGSKA (reference sequence). Between the trimmed V and J ends, which lost 0 bases and 0 bases, there was a span of 15 bases. The CDR3 loop spans 17 amino acids. The DNA for the CDR3 is TGCAGTGCTAGAGATCGGGGGTTGTCTCACTCTGGAAACACCATATATTTT. It codes for CSARDRGLSHSGNTIYF.

There are a few counts of this clonotype. The chain couples TRBV4-1 to TRBJ2-1, with D perhaps TRBD1 (7 bases). The ends were cut back, 2 bases at V and 4 bases at J, with 21 bases in the middle. Germline V gene lookup returns CDR1 MGHRA and CDR2 YSYEKL. The CDR3 extends over 18 amino acids. CDR3 residues: CASSQKGPAGGRYNEQFF. Written as DNA, the CDR3 is TGCGCCAGCAGCCAAAAGGGACCTGCAGGGGGGCGGTACAATGAGCAGTTCTTC.

This clonotype was picked up a small number of times. This chain connects TRBV2 to TRBJ2-3, with 7 bases identical to TRBD2. CDR3 length: 15 amino acids. Trimming cost V 5 bases and J 0 bases; bases outside gene matches: 5. CDR1 is SNHLY, CDR2 FYNNEI, per germline. The CDR3 DNA reads TGTGCCAGCAGTAACGGGGGGACCAGCACAGATACGCAGTATTTT. Its translation is CASSNGGTSTDTQYF.

V usage is TRBV2 and J usage is TRBJ2-1, with D hard to call. The CDR3 has 16 amino acids. CDR1 SNHLY and CDR2 FYNNEI come from the germline V gene. Trimming stripped 2 bases from V and 10 bases from J, with 21 bases between. The CDR3 loop is CASSEFRLSIPTEQFF. The CDR3 nucleotides are TGTGCCAGCAGTGAATTCCGTCTTTCAATCCCAACCGAGCAGTTCTTC.

The chain has TRBV5-1 and TRBJ2-5, with D maybe TRBD1 (5 bases). Trimming cost V 9 bases and J 3 bases, with 15 bases left between them. Germline assignment: CDR1 SGHRS and CDR2 YFSETQ. The CDR3 runs 13 residues. The CDR3 sequence: CATRQKQEETQYF. The CDR3 DNA reads TGCGCCACGCGACAGAAACAGGAAGAGACCCAGTACTTC.

The sample holds a few counts of this clonotype. This chain uses TRBV29-1 with TRBJ1-4; TRBD1 might be the D (5 bases). The CDR3 is 13 amino acids. Trimming took 7 bases from V and 2 from J, leaving 11 bases between them. Germline V lookup: CDR1 SQVTM, CDR2 ANQGSEA. The CDR3 DNA is TGCAGCGCCGCCGCAGGGACTAATGAAAAACTGTTTTTT. Its translation: CSAAAGTNEKLFF.